Shown below are 20 T cell receptor beta chains from a single sample sequenced in a study of cytomegalovirus exposure and HLA in healthy donors. Both 60 Vbeta primers and 13 Jbeta primers went into the PCR. The table came from immunoSEQ multiplex PCR; TCRdb's copy has only in-frame clones and leaves some out. The sample lists roughly 130,000 clones, 70% to 80% occurring once. The sample was PBMCs. The receptors shown here come from a man between 18 and 29 years old in good health and CMV-seronegative.

The rearrangement joins TRBV4-1 to TRBJ1-1; D may be TRBD1 (5 bases). V lost 5 bases, J lost 4 bases, and 17 bases lay in between. Germline V gene data show CDR1 as MGHRA and CDR2 as YSYEKL. The CDR3 runs 15 residues. CDR3 amino acids: CASSSLQATSTEAFF. The CDR3 nucleotides are TGCGCCAGCAGCTCATTACAGGCTACGTCCACTGAAGCTTTCTTT.

The CDR3, as DNA: TGTGCCAGCAGTCCCCTCGGACTCCGGGGCAATGAGCAGTTCTTC. Translating it yields CASSPLGLRGNEQFF. The chain carries TRBV25-1 and TRBJ2-1; TRBD2 is a possible D gene (5 bases). This CDR3 has 15 residues. The ends were cut back, 5 bases at V and 6 bases at J, with 17 bases in the middle. Germline V gene sequence: CDR1 MGHDK, CDR2 SYGVNS. Together with reference TRBV25-1 and TRBJ2-1, the CDR3 gives the full variable domain: EADIYQTPRYLVIGTGKKITLECSQTMGHDKMYWYQQDPGMELHLIHYSYGVNSTEKGDLSSESTVSRIRTEHFPLTLESARPSHTSQYLCASSPLGLRGNEQFFGPGTRLTVL.

The gene calls are TRBV19 and TRBJ2-3, with D uncertain. The CDR3 spans 15 residues. The V end lost 6 bases, the J end lost 1 base, and 14 bases lay between the germline ends. CDR1 is LNHDA and CDR2 is SQIVND in the germline V gene (reference sequence). CDR3 sequence: CASSLQSLRTDTQYF. Written as DNA, the CDR3 is TGTGCCAGTAGCCTACAGTCCCTTCGCACAGATACGCAGTATTTT.

This chain joins TRBV5-1 and TRBJ2-7; tentatively, D is TRBD1 (6 bases). V lost 3 bases and J 0 bases, leaving 16 bases between the germline ends. The CDR3 loop spans 16 amino acids. Germline V gives CDR1 SGHRS, CDR2 YFSETQ. The CDR3 is CASSWGQSEGSYEQYF. DNA for the CDR3: TGCGCCAGCAGCTGGGGACAATCCGAGGGCTCCTACGAGCAGTACTTC.

This clone has only one observation. V usage is TRBV5-1 and J usage is TRBJ2-3, with a weak D call TRBD1 (5 bases). Germline V gene lookup returns CDR1 SGHRS and CDR2 YFSETQ. The CDR3 contains 15 residues. With 4 bases removed from V and 1 base from J, the gap between germline ends came to 13 bases. The CDR3 protein is CASSLRVSGTDTQYF. DNA of the CDR3: TGCGCCAGCAGCCTCAGGGTATCTGGCACAGATACGCAGTATTTT.

The rearrangement uses TRBV13 and TRBJ1-1, with 7 bases that match TRBD1. Germline lookup yields CDR1 PRHDT and CDR2 FYEKMQ (reference sequence). V lost 5 bases to trimming and J lost 0 bases; unmatched junction nucleotides: 3. The CDR3 runs 14 residues. The CDR3 loop is CASSVGTVNTEAFF. The CDR3 region has the DNA TGTGCCAGCAGCGTCGGGACAGTGAACACTGAAGCTTTCTTT.

The chain links TRBV28 to TRBJ2-2; 16 bases align to TRBD2. With 2 bases clipped from V and 8 bases from J, the junction kept 5 bases outside the gene matches. The CDR3 runs to 17 residues. The germline V gene has CDR1 MDHEN and CDR2 SYDVKM. The CDR3 coding sequence is TGTGCCAGCAGTTTACTGGGACTAGCGGGAGGGCAAGGGGAGCTGTTTTTT. Encoded protein: CASSLLGLAGGQGELFF.

The chain couples TRBV9 to TRBJ1-3; TRBD1 might be the D (5 bases). Germline assignment: CDR1 SGDLS and CDR2 YYNGEE. V lost 1 base and J lost 1, with 18 bases in between. This CDR3 spans 18 amino acids. CDR3 sequence (DNA): TGTGCCAGCAGCGTACTACCCCAGGGCTCTACTTCTGGAAACACCATATATTTT. Translated, it gives CASSVLPQGSTSGNTIYF.

This clone was detected a few times. The genes are TRBV5-4 and TRBJ1-2; 10 positions agree with TRBD1. The CDR3 is made up of 15 amino acids. Germline trimming cut 0 bases from V and 6 bases from J; bases unmatched to any gene: 5. The germline CDR1 and CDR2 sequences are SGHNT and YYREEE (reference sequence). The CDR3 sequence is CASSLDGQGVNGYTF. The CDR3 DNA is TGTGCCAGCAGCTTGGATGGACAGGGGGTTAATGGCTACACCTTC.

The J gene is TRBJ2-7, the V gene TRBV7-2; the D gene is possibly TRBD2 (5 bases). CDR1 and CDR2 (germline): SGHTA, FQGNSA. The V end lost 5 bases, the J end lost 8 bases, and 16 bases lay between the germline ends. The CDR3 is 13 amino acids. This CDR3 is CASSHRGANKQYF. CDR3 DNA: TGTGCCAGCAGCCATCGGGGTGCGAACAAGCAGTACTTC.

V usage is TRBV5-4 and J usage is TRBJ1-4; a possible D gene is TRBD1 (5 bases). Per germline, CDR1 SGHNT and CDR2 YYREEE (reference sequence). V lost 0 bases and J 4 bases, leaving 16 bases between the germline ends. The CDR3 is 17 residues long. The CDR3 DNA reads as TGTGCCAGCAGCTTGGGAGGTGGGGCGGCCGTTAATGAAAAACTGTTTTTT. It encodes CASSLGGGAAVNEKLFF.

This clone has a single count. The CDR3 region has the DNA TGCGCCAGCAGCTTGGATAGCGCATCAGATACGCAGTATTTT. Translation gives CASSLDSASDTQYF. The chain recombines TRBV5-1 with TRBJ2-3; a possible D gene is TRBD2 (5 bases). CDR1 and CDR2 (germline): SGHRS, YFSETQ. Between the trimmed V and J ends, which lost 0 bases and 4 bases, there was a span of 9 bases. The CDR3 runs 14 residues.

CDR3 DNA sequence: TGTGCCACCAGCAGAGTGGGGGGAGAGATCACAGATACGCAGTATTTT. Protein: CATSRVGGEITDTQYF. The chain links TRBV15 to TRBJ2-3, with D possibly matching TRBD2 (6 bases). CDR3 size: 16 residues. The V end lost 1 base, the J end lost 2 bases, and 13 bases lay between the germline ends. CDR1 and CDR2 from the germline V gene are LNHNV and YYDKDF (reference sequence).

The J gene is TRBJ1-3, the V gene TRBV5-4; 10 bases are shared with TRBD1. The V gene end was trimmed by 0 bases and the J gene end by 4 bases; junction bases not matched to a gene: 4. From germline, CDR1 is SGHNT and CDR2 YYREEE (reference sequence). There are 16 residues in the CDR3. CDR3 protein: CASSLVTGQGGNTIYF. The DNA for the CDR3 is TGTGCCAGCAGCTTGGTCACGGGACAGGGGGGAAACACCATATATTTT.

The rearrangement links TRBV9 to TRBJ2-1, with D possibly being TRBD2 (6 bases). V was pared by 6 bases and J by 0 bases, with 13 bases between. This CDR3 comprises 15 residues. Germline assignment: CDR1 SGDLS and CDR2 YYNGEE. The CDR3 spells CASTSGLNSYNEQFF. CDR3 nucleotides: TGTGCCAGCACAAGCGGGTTAAACTCCTACAATGAGCAGTTCTTC. The full variable domain, its missing parts supplied by reference TRBV9 and TRBJ2-1, is DSGVTQTPKHLITATGQRVTLRCSPRSGDLSVYWYQQSLDQGLQFLIQYYNGEERAKGNILERFSAQQFPDLHSELNLSSLELGDSALYFCASTSGLNSYNEQFFGPGTRLTVL.

V usage is TRBV19 and J usage is TRBJ1-6; D unclear. The V gene's germline CDR1 is LNHDA and CDR2 SQIVND (reference sequence). This CDR3 contains 15 residues. Trimming cost V 4 bases and J 12 bases, with 19 bases left between them. The CDR3 loop reads CASSTDDILDVPLHF. The DNA of the CDR3 is TGTGCCAGTAGTACAGACGACATTTTAGATGTACCCCTCCACTTT.

Here the CDR3 DNA reads TGTGCCAGCAGGCTTGAGGGGGGCAGGGGGCTATGGGGCTACACCTTC. It translates to CASRLEGGRGLWGYTF. The chain carries TRBV28 and TRBJ1-2; 8 nucleotides agree with TRBD1. The junction had 17 bases not matched to a gene; V was cut back by 6 bases and J by 8 bases. Germline V lookup: CDR1 MDHEN, CDR2 SYDVKM. CDR3 size: 16 residues.

This clone appeared once. The V call is TRBV5-4, the J call TRBJ2-3; 9 bases agree with TRBD2. The CDR3 has 16 amino acids. From germline, CDR1 is SGHNT and CDR2 YYREEE (reference sequence). The J segment lost 5 bases and the V segment lost 0 bases, leaving 7 bases of the junction unmatched. This CDR3 is CASSLDGGREVDTQYF. Here the CDR3 DNA reads TGTGCCAGCAGCTTGGACGGCGGGAGGGAGGTAGATACGCAGTATTTT.

CDR3 bases: TGTGCCAGCTCACAGGACAGGAAAAATGAAAAACTGTTTTTT. Protein: CASSQDRKNEKLFF. This chain connects TRBV18 to TRBJ1-4, with 7 bases that match TRBD1. The CDR3 spans 14 residues. Germline CDR1 is KGHSH and CDR2 is LQKENI. V gave up 4 bases and J gave up 5 bases; unmatched junction bases: 4.

The rearrangement uses TRBV28 and TRBJ1-5; 8 positions match TRBD1. Germline V CDR1 and CDR2: MDHEN, SYDVKM. With V trimmed by 6 bases and J by 1 base, 8 bases remained unmatched. This CDR3 region has 16 residues. The CDR3 DNA reads TGTGCCAGCAGACTCCGGACAGGGTGGAGCAATCAGCCCCAGCATTTT. Protein product: CASRLRTGWSNQPQHF.